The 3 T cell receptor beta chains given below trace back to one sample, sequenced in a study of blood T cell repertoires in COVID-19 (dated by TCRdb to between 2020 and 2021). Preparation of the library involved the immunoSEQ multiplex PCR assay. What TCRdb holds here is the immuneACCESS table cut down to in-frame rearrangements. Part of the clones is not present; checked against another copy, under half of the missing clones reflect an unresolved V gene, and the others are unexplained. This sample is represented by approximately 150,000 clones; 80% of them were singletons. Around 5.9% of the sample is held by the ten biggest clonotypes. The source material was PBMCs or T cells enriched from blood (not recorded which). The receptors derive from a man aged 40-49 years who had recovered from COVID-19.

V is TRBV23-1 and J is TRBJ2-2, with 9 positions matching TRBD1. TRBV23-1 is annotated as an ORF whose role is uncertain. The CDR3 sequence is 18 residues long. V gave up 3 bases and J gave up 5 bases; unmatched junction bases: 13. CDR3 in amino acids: CASSHSGSQGALTGELFF. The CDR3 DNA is TGCGCCAGCAGTCACTCTGGGTCACAGGGGGCATTGACCGGGGAGCTGTTTTTT.

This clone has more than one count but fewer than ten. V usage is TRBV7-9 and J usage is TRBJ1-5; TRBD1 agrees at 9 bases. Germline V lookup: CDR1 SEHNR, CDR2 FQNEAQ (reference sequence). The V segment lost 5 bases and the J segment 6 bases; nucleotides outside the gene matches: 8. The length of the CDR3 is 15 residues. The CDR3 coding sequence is TGTGCCAGCAGCGCCGGGACAGGGAAAGTTCAGCCCCAGCATTTT. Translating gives CASSAGTGKVQPQHF.

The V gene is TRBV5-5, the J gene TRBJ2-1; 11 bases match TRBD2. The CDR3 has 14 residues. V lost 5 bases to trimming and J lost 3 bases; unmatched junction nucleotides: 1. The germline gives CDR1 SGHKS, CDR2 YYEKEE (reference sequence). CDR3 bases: TGTGCCAGCAGGACTAGCGGGGACTACAATGAGCAGTTCTTC. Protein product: CASRTSGDYNEQFF.